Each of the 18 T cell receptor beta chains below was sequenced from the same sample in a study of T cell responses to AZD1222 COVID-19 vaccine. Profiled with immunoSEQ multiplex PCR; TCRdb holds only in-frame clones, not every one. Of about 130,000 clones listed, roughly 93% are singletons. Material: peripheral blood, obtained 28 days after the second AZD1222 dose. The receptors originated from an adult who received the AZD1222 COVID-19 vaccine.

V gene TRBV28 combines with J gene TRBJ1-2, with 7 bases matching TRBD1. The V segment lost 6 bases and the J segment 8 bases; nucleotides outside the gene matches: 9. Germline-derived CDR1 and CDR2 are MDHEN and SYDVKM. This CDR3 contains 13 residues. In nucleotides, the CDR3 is TGTGCCAGCAGCCCGACAGGGAACCAGGGCTACACCTTC. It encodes CASSPTGNQGYTF.

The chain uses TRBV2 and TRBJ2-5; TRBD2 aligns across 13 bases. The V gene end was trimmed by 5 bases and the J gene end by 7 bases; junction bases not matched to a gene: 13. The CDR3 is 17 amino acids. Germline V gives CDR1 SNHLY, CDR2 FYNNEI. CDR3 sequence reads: CASSSGLAGASGGTQYF. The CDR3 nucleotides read TGTGCCAGCAGTTCCGGACTAGCGGGGGCATCGGGGGGGACCCAGTACTTC.

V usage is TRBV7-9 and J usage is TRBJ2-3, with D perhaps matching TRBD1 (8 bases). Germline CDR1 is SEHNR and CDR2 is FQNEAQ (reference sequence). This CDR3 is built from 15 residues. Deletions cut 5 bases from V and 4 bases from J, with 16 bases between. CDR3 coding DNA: TGTGCCAGCAGCGGAACAACAGGGGGGGCAGATACGCAGTATTTT. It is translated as CASSGTTGGADTQYF.

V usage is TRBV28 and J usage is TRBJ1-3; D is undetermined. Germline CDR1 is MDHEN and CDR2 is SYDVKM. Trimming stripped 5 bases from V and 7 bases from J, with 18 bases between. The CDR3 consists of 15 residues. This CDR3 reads CASSQTPEGVNTIYF. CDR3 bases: TGTGCCAGCAGTCAGACCCCGGAGGGCGTGAACACCATATATTTT.

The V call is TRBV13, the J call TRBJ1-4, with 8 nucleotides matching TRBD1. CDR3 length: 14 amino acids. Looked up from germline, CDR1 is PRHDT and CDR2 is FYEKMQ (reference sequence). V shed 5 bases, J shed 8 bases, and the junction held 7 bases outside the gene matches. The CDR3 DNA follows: TGTGCCAGCAGCGGCAGGGGGCGCAACGAAAAACTGTTTTTT. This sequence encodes CASSGRGRNEKLFF.

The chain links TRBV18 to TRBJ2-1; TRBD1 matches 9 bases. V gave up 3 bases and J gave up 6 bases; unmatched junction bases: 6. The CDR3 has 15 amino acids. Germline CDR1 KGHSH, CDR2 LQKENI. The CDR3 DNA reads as TGTGCCAGCTCACCGGACAGGGGAAGTCCCAATGAGCAGTTCTTC. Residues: CASSPDRGSPNEQFF.

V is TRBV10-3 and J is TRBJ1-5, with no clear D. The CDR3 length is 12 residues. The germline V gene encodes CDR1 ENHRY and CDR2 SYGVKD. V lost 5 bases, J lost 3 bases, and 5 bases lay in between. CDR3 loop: CAISPTNQPQHF. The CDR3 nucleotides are TGTGCCATCAGTCCTACCAATCAGCCCCAGCATTTT.

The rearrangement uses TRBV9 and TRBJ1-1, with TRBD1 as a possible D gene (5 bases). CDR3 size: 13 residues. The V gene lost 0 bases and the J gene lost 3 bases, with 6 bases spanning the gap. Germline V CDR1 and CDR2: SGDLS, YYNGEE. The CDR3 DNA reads TGTGCCAGCAGCGTAGCGGGGGACACTGAAGCTTTCTTT. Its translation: CASSVAGDTEAFF.

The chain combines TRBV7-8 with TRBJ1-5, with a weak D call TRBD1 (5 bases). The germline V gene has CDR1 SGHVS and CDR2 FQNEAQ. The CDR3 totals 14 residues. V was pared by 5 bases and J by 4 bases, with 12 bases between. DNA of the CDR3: TGTGCCAGCAGCGCCGGGACGGGTAATCAGCCCCAGCATTTT. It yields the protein CASSAGTGNQPQHF.

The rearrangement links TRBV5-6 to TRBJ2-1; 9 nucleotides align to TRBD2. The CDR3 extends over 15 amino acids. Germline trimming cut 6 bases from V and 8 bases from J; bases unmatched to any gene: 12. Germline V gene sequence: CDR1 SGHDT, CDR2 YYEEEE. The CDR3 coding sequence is TGTGCCAGCACCCCGGGGGCTAGCGGGGCGGATGAGCAGTTCTTC. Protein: CASTPGASGADEQFF. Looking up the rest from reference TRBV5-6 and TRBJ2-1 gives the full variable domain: DAGVTQSPTHLIKTRGQQVTLRCSPKSGHDTVSWYQQALGQGPQFIFQYYEEEERQRGNFPDRFSGHQFPNYSSELNVNALLLGDSALYLCASTPGASGADEQFFGPGTRLTVL.

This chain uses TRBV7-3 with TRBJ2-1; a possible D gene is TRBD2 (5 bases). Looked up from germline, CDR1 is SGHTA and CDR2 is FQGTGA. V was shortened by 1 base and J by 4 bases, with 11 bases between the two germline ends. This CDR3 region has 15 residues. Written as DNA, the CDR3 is TGTGCCAGCAGCTTAAGTCCCACTAGTTACAATGAGCAGTTCTTC. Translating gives CASSLSPTSYNEQFF.

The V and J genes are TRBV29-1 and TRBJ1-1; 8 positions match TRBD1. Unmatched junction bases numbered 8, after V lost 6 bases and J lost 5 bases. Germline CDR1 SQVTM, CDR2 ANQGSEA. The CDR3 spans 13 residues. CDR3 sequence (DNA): TGCAGCGTAGTAGGACAGGGTAGGACTGAAGCTTTCTTT. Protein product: CSVVGQGRTEAFF.

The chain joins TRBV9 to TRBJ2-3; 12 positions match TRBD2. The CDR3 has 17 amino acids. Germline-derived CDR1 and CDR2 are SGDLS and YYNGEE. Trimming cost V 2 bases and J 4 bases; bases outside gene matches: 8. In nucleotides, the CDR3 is TGTGCCAGCAGCGTGACACTAGCGGGGGGTTGGGCAGATACGCAGTATTTT. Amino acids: CASSVTLAGGWADTQYF.

CDR3 loop: CASSAPASGATEAFF. The CDR3 region has the DNA TGTGCCAGCAGCGCACCCGCCTCGGGGGCCACTGAAGCTTTCTTT. The chain employs TRBV7-9 and TRBJ1-1; tentatively, D is TRBD1 (6 bases). V shed 5 bases and J shed 4 bases, with 17 bases lying between them. This CDR3 spans 15 amino acids. Germline lookup yields CDR1 SEHNR and CDR2 FQNEAQ (reference sequence).

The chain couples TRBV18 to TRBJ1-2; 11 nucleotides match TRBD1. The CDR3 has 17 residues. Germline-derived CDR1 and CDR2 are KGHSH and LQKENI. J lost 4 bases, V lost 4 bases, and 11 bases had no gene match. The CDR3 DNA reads TGTGCCAGCTCACAGACAGGACAGGGGGCAATGGGCTATGGCTACACCTTC. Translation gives CASSQTGQGAMGYGYTF.

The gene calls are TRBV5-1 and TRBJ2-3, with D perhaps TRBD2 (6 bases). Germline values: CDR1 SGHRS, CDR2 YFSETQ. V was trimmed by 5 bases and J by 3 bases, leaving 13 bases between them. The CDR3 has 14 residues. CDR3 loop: CASSMEGRTDTQYF. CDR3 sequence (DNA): TGCGCCAGCAGTATGGAGGGTCGAACAGATACGCAGTATTTT. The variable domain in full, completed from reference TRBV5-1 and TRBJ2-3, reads KAGVTQTPRYLIKTRGQQVTLSCSPISGHRSVSWYQQTPGQGLQFLFEYFSETQRNKGNFPGRFSGRQFSNSRSEMNVSTLELGDSALYLCASSMEGRTDTQYFGPGTRLTVL.

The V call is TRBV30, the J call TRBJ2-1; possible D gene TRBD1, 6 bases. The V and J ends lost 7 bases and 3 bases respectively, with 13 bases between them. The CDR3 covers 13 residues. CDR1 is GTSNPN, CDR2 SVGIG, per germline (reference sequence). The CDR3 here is CAFATGYYNEQFF. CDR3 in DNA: TGTGCCTTTGCGACAGGCTACTACAATGAGCAGTTCTTC.

Here the CDR3 reads CASSPRGSYEQYF. CDR3 DNA: TGTGCCAGCAGCCCCCGGGGGTCCTACGAGCAGTACTTC. The V gene is TRBV9, the J gene TRBJ2-7; D perhaps matches TRBD2 (6 bases). This CDR3 is built from 13 residues. The germline V gene has CDR1 SGDLS and CDR2 YYNGEE. The V end lost 4 bases, the J end lost 1 base, and 9 bases lay between the germline ends.